Sequencing of this T cell receptor beta chain was carried out in a study of blood T cell repertoires in COVID-19. For the study at large: The United States, Italy and Spain were the sources of the acute and convalescent COVID-19 samples.

Authors' data handling: It was from reference gene primer amplification that nucleated cell counts were estimated. Some clones are missing from TCRdb's copy, which holds only in-frame ones; the method was immunoSEQ multiplex PCR. Clonal size and the V and J genes are those of that table, whereas D and trimming came from the DNA. The sample yields roughly 150,000 clones, 82% seen once. The CDR3 runs 15 residues. Trimming took off 1 base at V and 7 bases at J, with 13 bases between the two ends. Germline values: CDR1 LGHNA, CDR2 YSLEER. This TCR was sampled from a human donor with acute or convalescent COVID-19. The donor label of this sample is uncertain. Sample: peripheral blood. The rearrangement uses TRBV4-3 and TRBJ1-4; TRBD1 is a possible D gene (5 bases). CDR3 in DNA: TGCGCCAGCAGCCAAGCCGGGGGTCGTGGTGAAAAACTGTTTTTT. It translates to CASSQAGGRGEKLFF.